This TCR beta chain was found in a study of shared clonotypes between healthy human individuals (dated by TCRdb to between 2020 and 2021). Looking at the study overall: Three men and a couple of women, aged 18 to 49 years, made up the cohort. To estimate repertoire size and how much clonotype sharing occurs between individuals, the study deeply sequenced the blood TCR repertoires of about 5 healthy adults. Different laboratories and diverse techniques were used to prepare libraries and sequence TCR repertoires, to increase sequencing depth and limit assay-specific biases. Per donor, leukapheresis produced somewhere between about 0.85 and 9.5 billion PBMCs. What the authors observed across the whole study: Only blood was sampled, and tissue TCR repertoires likely differ from those in blood. The small number of donors limited the genetic and exposure-history diversity represented. Based on pairwise subsampling, the degree of clonotype sharing among donors was expected to be affected by sequencing depth.

TCR CDR3 regions were amplified from genomic DNA by multiplex PCR using the deep immunoSEQ assay. For each cell subset, the extracted genomic DNA was distributed evenly across all wells of several immunoSEQ 96-well plates, and each plate served as one replicate. For unsorted PBMC, 300 ng genomic DNA, equal to around 30,000 T cell genomes, was loaded into each replicate PCR. Genomic DNA from unsorted PBMC was sequenced over ten immunoSEQ deep assay plates. The purified libraries were quantified using a Qubit 3.0 fluorometer, sized with a Bioanalyzer 2100, and then quantified again using the KAPA Library Quantification kit. A separate single-read 150-cycle Illumina NextSeq 550 flow cell was used to sequence each immunoSEQ 96-well plate. The original pipeline was this. The immunoSEQ output contained only junctional sequences without quality scores, so filtering could not match that applied to full-length reads. Sequences were annotated with PyIR, a Python wrapper for IgBLAST v1.9, using IMGT germline references to assign V/J genes and CDR3. Reads were filtered out if the reads had weak V/J assignments (E-value above 1e-6), no CDR3, stop codons, out-of-frame junctions, or ambiguous translated residues. V3J clonotypes were defined by identical inferred V gene, J gene, and CDR3 amino acid sequence. Percentage overlap between repertoires was computed as shared unique clonotypes divided by the size of the smaller repertoire. Richness of each repertoire was evaluated using RTK rarefaction, the Chao1 estimator, and Recon v2.1 estimates of unobserved clonotypes. The table comes from immuneACCESS by way of TCRdb, which keeps in-frame sequences with V and J called. Part of the clones is missing from these tables; in studies checked, under half for an unresolved V gene and the rest for unknown reasons. V and J calls and clone size are those listed in that table; D and trimming were worked out from the DNA. The sample yields hundreds of thousands of clones; around 77% were counted once. The ten largest clones represent 12% of the sample.

Healthy HIV-negative adults with no recently reported acute infections or vaccinations were included as donors. Only Caucasian adults living in Nashville, Tennessee, USA were represented among the donors. For unsorted samples, 90 million or so PBMCs were counted and genomic DNA was extracted with the QIAamp DNA Blood Mini kit. After blood collection by leukapheresis, PBMCs were isolated using Ficoll-Histopaque density gradient centrifugation and then cryopreserved in the vapor phase of liquid nitrogen. This clone was seen a few times. Its recognized antigen is unknown. Base qualities are not provided; no much larger clone lies one nucleotide away. V has 3 bases trimmed and J has 3 bases trimmed; junction bases matching no gene number 11. The CDR3 runs 16 amino acids, cysteine and phenylalanine included. The CDR3 DNA has 48 bases and is translated from base 1. The germline V gene (reference sequence) supplies CDR1 LNHDA and CDR2 SQIVND.

Material for sequencing was PBMCs. This clonotype originated in a woman aged 35 to 49 in good health. Some clones in this sample may be carry-over from other donors' samples. The chain was built from TRBV19 and TRBJ2-7, with TRBD2 matching 7 junction bases. The CDR3 region has the sequence CASSMSRASGGYEQYF. The DNA sequence follows: TGTGCCAGTAGTATGAGTAGGGCTAGCGGAGGCTACGAGCAGTACTTC.